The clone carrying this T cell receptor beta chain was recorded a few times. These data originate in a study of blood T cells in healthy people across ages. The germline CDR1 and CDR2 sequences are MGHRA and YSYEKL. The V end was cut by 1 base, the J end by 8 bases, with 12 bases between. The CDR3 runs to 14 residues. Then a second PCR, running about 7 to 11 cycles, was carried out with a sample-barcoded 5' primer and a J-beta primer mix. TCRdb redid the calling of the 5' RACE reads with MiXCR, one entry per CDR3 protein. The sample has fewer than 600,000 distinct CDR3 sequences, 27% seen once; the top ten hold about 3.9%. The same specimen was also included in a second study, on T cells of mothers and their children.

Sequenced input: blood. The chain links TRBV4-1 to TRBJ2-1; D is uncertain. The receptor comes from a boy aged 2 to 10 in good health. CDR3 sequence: CASSQAKVSDEQFF. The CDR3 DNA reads TGCGCCAGCAGCCAAGCGAAAGTTTCAGATGAGCAGTTCTTC.